Sequencing of this T cell receptor (beta chain) was carried out in a study of cytomegalovirus exposure and HLA in healthy donors (TCRdb year 2017). Looking at the study overall: The 650 to 750 repertoires of the first cohort and the approximately 110 validation repertoires were produced on the same platform, according to a later analysis. The aim of the study was to test whether cataloging public T cell receptors could identify signatures of past pathogen exposure. Along with the approximately 620-subject first cohort, a separate validation cohort of over 90 different subjects was used. High-throughput TCR immunosequencing, statistical association of individual TCRs with disease status, and machine learning were combined to predict cytomegalovirus infection status.

The library came from the immunoSEQ multiplex PCR assay. In the paper's pipeline: A statistical classification framework was built for diagnosing cytomegalovirus status from the catalog of TCR beta chain sequences. This immuneACCESS table, as held by TCRdb, lists in-frame sequences with V and J called but not all clones. Of the missing ones, under half trace to an unresolved V gene in checked studies; the others have no known cause. Clonal size and the V and J genes are those of that table, whereas D and trimming came from the DNA. This sample holds under 75,000 clones; 90% to 95% were observed only once. Approximately 5% of the sample is taken by the ten largest. Separate from the approximately 670-subject first cohort, the validation cohort of 120 subjects was the group to which the donors belonged. Compared with germline, V lacks 1 base and J lacks 6 bases; bases without a gene match: 10. The CDR3, from cysteine to phenylalanine, totals 18 residues. Of the read, only the CDR3 DNA is kept; its 54 bases are in frame from base 1. CDR1 and CDR2 are read off the germline V gene (reference sequence) as LNHNV and YYDKDF.

The sample holds one count of this clone. No cognate antigen has been identified for it. Base qualities are not provided; no much larger clone lies one nucleotide away. The investigation overall reported the following: The classifier was reported to diagnose cytomegalovirus status with high specificity and sensitivity in both the original and validation cohorts. Most TCR sequences were seen in very few donors, while some public TCRs were found in many individuals. In vitro tests confirmed that three of the cytomegalovirus-associated TCR beta chains recognize cytomegalovirus antigens. In the study, approximately 150 TCR beta chains were listed as associated with cytomegalovirus. A later analysis lacked HLA typing for the validation cohort, so it scored co-occurrence in that cohort across all 110 or so repertoires. Of the cluster scores, about 94% were above 0 in a later analysis, which found that TCRs clustered in the first cohort also tended to co-occur in the 90 to 150 validation repertoires. The authors suggested that the approach could potentially be extended to other disease states and immunological phenotypes.

Sequencing was performed on PBMCs. The sequence was obtained from a man aged 18 to 30 in good health and CMV-seropositive. Rearrangement joined TRBV15 to TRBJ2-2; 11 junctional bases match TRBD2. The CDR3 protein is CATSRGLIAGGRAGELFF. The nucleotides read TGTGCCACCAGCAGAGGTTTAATAGCGGGAGGGCGGGCCGGGGAGCTGTTTTTT.